This T cell receptor (beta chain) was recovered during a study of identical twins. A template switching step contributed a universal primer site, while unique molecular identifiers were present in the cDNA. Using its own MiXCR run on the 5' RACE reads, TCRdb lists one record per CDR3 protein. The table lists 640,000 or so distinct CDR3 sequences, around 5.7% of them singletons, with approximately 1.6% in the top ten. Comment on this clonotype: Its antigen is currently unknown.

Notes on the study in general: The models systematically underestimated how much out-of-frame TCR alpha was shared in monozygotic twins. Twin-shared out-of-frame alpha sequences were enriched for low generation probability.

V was trimmed by 1 base and J by 6 bases, leaving 10 bases between them. CDR1 and CDR2 (germline): SGHAT, FQNNGV. The CDR3 sequence is 14 residues long. The chain combines TRBV11-2 with TRBJ2-1, with D perhaps TRBD2 (6 bases). The receptor was derived from a man aged 18 to 30 in good health. The material sequenced was naive T cells sorted from blood. The CDR3 here is CASSLGGEINEQFF. CDR3 bases: TGTGCCAGCAGCTTAGGCGGGGAGATCAATGAGCAGTTCTTC.